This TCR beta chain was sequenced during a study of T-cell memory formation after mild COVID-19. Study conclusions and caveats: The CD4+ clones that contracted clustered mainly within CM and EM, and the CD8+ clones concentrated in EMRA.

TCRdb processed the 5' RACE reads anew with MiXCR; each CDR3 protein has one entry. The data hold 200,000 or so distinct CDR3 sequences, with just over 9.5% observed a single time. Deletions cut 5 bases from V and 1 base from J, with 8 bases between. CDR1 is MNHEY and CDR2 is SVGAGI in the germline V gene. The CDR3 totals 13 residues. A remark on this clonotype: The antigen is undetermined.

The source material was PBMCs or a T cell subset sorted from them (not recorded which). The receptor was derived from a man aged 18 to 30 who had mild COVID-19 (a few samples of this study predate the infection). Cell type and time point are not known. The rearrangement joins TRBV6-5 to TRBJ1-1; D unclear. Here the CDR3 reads CASSDISNTEAFF. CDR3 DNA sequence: TGTGCCAGCAGTGACATATCGAACACTGAAGCTTTCTTT.